This is a list of T cell receptor beta chains from one sample in a study of T cell repertoires in cytomegalovirus infection. What these receptors recognize is not known. Each CDR3 protein is one row after TCRdb ran MiXCR on the reads. The sample lists about 110,000 distinct CDR3 sequences, more than 30% occurring once. The sequenced sample was CD8+ T cells from cultured PBMCs, obtained from culture after CMV antigen stimulation. The receptors come from a human donor in good health (CMV status not recorded). Some clones in this sample may be carry-over from other donors' samples. CDR3s include the opening cysteine and the closing phenylalanine or tryptophan. D genes are given only for firm matches. For some rows the clone size is stated as once, few or many, or as a class when expanded; others skip it.

j_gene,v_gene,abundance,d_gene,CDR3aa,CDR3nt
TRBJ2-1,TRBV28,few,-,CASSLGLGNNEQFF,TGTGCCAGCAGTTTGGGGCTAGGCAACAATGAGCAGTTCTTC
TRBJ1-1,TRBV4-1,-,-,CASSQSPNTEAFF,TGCGCCAGCAGCCAAAGTCCGAACACTGAAGCTTTCTTT
TRBJ2-3,TRBV4-1,many,TRBD2,CASSLEAGGSTDTQYF,TGCGCCAGCAGCCTAGAAGCGGGGGGGAGCACAGATACGCAGTATTTT
TRBJ2-3,TRBV4-2,once,-,CASSQDGASSTDTQYF,TGCGCCAGCAGCCAAGATGGGGCTTCTAGCACAGATACGCAGTATTTT
TRBJ2-7,TRBV12-3/TRBV12-4,few,-,CASSSGPPPTYEQYF,TGTGCCAGCAGTTCAGGGCCCCCTCCTACCTACGAGCAGTACTTC
TRBJ2-3,TRBV7-6,many,TRBD2,CASSLSSLAGAVSTDTQYF,TGTGCCAGCAGCCTTTCTTCACTAGCGGGGGCCGTTAGCACAGATACGCAGTATTTT
TRBJ2-3,TRBV7-4,many,-,CASSLVRIVSQYF,TGTGCCAGCAGCTTAGTGCGGATCGTTTCGCAGTATTTT
TRBJ2-5,TRBV7-2,-,-,CASSLGSGEETQYF,TGTGCCAGCAGCCTCGGGTCAGGGGAAGAGACCCAGTACTTC
TRBJ2-1,TRBV7-6,many,-,CASSLVGQGNNEQFF,TGTGCCAGCAGCTTAGTGGGGCAGGGAAACAATGAGCAGTTCTTC
TRBJ1-2,TRBV4-2,few,TRBD1,CATLGTGLSTNYGYTF,TGTGCCACCCTAGGGACAGGACTATCCACTAACTATGGCTACACCTTC
TRBJ1-2,TRBV3-1,-,-,CASSQGQGELTFYGYTF,TGTGCCAGCAGCCAAGGTCAGGGAGAACTGACGTTTTATGGCTACACCTTC
TRBJ1-5,TRBV6-2/TRBV6-3,few,TRBD1,CASSVGWDSGETQHF,TGTGCCAGCAGCGTGGGCTGGGACAGTGGTGAGACCCAGCATTTT
TRBJ2-7,TRBV6-8,-,-,CASSYAGTEQYF,TGTGCCAGCAGTTACGCGGGGACCGAGCAGTACTTC
TRBJ2-7,TRBV7-6,few,-,CASSLGQEDSTYEQYF,TGTGCCAGCAGCTTAGGGCAAGAGGACAGTACCTACGAGCAGTACTTC
TRBJ2-4,TRBV20-1,-,-,CSASQFPRDIQYF,TGCAGTGCTAGTCAGTTTCCTAGAGACATTCAGTACTTC
TRBJ1-1,TRBV12-3/TRBV12-4,many,TRBD1,CASKRQGGLGTEAFF,TGTGCCAGCAAAAGACAGGGAGGTTTGGGCACTGAAGCTTTCTTT
TRBJ2-1,TRBV19,-,TRBD2,CASRDTGGVRYNEQFF,TGTGCCAGTAGAGACACGGGGGGAGTTCGCTACAATGAGCAGTTCTTC
TRBJ1-1,TRBV6-2/TRBV6-3,many,TRBD1,CASSRDRGGLRNTEAFF,TGTGCCAGTAGCCGGGACAGGGGAGGCCTAAGGAACACTGAAGCTTTCTTT
TRBJ1-1,TRBV7-9,many,-,CASSSKVVHMNTEAFF,TGTGCCAGCAGCTCCAAAGTGGTCCACATGAACACTGAAGCTTTCTTT
TRBJ1-1,TRBV27,many,-,CASSFGSLSEAFF,TGTGCCAGCAGTTTCGGGAGCCTGTCTGAAGCTTTCTTT
TRBJ2-1,TRBV27,-,TRBD2,CASSFAGGRSYNEQFF,TGTGCCAGCAGTTTCGCGGGGGGGCGATCCTACAATGAGCAGTTCTTC
TRBJ2-2,TRBV2,once,-,CASSPGTPRTGELFF,TGTGCCAGCAGTCCCGGGACACCCCGTACCGGGGAGCTGTTTTTT
TRBJ1-1,TRBV20-1,few,-,CSARTVKGGTEAFF,TGCAGTGCTAGGACGGTAAAGGGGGGAACTGAAGCTTTCTTT
TRBJ1-3,TRBV5-1,few,-,CASSLSGYRLGNTIYF,TGCGCCAGCAGCTTGTCAGGGTACAGACTCGGAAACACCATATATTTT
TRBJ1-2,TRBV28,-,TRBD1,CASREAGGPDTSYGYTF,TGTGCCAGCAGAGAGGCAGGGGGCCCCGATACTAGCTATGGCTACACCTTC
TRBJ2-7,TRBV7-9,few,-,CASSLGGPTYEQYF,TGTGCCAGCAGCTTAGGCGGTCCGACCTACGAGCAGTACTTC
TRBJ1-4,TRBV18,-,TRBD1,CASSPRDRNEKLFF,TGTGCCAGCTCACCCCGGGACAGGAATGAAAAACTGTTTTTT
TRBJ1-1,TRBV29-1,-,-,CSVEGRGMNTEAFF,TGCAGCGTTGAAGGCAGGGGAATGAACACTGAAGCTTTCTTT
TRBJ1-5,TRBV10-3,-,-,CAISPGGFNQPQHF,TGTGCCATCAGTCCGGGGGGCTTCAATCAGCCCCAGCATTTT
TRBJ2-1,TRBV7-9,-,-,CASSLKWGLDEQFF,TGTGCCAGCAGCTTAAAGTGGGGGCTGGATGAGCAGTTCTTC
TRBJ2-5,TRBV6-5,-,TRBD2,CASSYSGGAFGPETQYF,TGTGCCAGCAGTTACAGCGGGGGGGCCTTCGGTCCTGAGACCCAGTACTTC
TRBJ2-2,TRBV2,few,TRBD2,CARTSGTGELFF,TGTGCCAGGACTAGCGGCACCGGGGAGCTGTTTTTT
TRBJ1-5,TRBV20-1,-,TRBD1,CSAQQGLTPQHF,TGCAGTGCACAACAGGGGTTGACGCCCCAGCATTTT
TRBJ2-7,TRBV29-1,-,TRBD2,CSVGPGLAYEQYF,TGCAGCGTCGGACCGGGACTAGCCTACGAGCAGTACTTC
TRBJ2-7,TRBV7-8,many,TRBD1,CASSTRQGPNEQYF,TGTGCCAGCAGCACTCGACAGGGGCCCAACGAGCAGTACTTC
TRBJ1-1,TRBV12-3/TRBV12-4,-,-,CASSPGKWSTEAFF,TGTGCCAGCAGTCCGGGGAAATGGTCCACTGAAGCTTTCTTT
TRBJ2-3,TRBV6-6,-,TRBD2,CASSYAYRTSGGATDTQYF,TGTGCCAGCAGTTACGCTTACCGGACTAGCGGGGGGGCCACAGATACGCAGTATTTT
TRBJ2-2,TRBV9,few,TRBD1,CASSLRPGTGGGSTGELFF,TGTGCCAGCAGCCTCCGTCCCGGGACAGGGGGAGGGAGCACCGGGGAGCTGTTTTTT
TRBJ1-3,TRBV10-3,-,-,CAISETLRGSAGNTIYF,TGTGCCATCAGTGAGACTCTCAGGGGAAGTGCTGGAAACACCATATATTTT